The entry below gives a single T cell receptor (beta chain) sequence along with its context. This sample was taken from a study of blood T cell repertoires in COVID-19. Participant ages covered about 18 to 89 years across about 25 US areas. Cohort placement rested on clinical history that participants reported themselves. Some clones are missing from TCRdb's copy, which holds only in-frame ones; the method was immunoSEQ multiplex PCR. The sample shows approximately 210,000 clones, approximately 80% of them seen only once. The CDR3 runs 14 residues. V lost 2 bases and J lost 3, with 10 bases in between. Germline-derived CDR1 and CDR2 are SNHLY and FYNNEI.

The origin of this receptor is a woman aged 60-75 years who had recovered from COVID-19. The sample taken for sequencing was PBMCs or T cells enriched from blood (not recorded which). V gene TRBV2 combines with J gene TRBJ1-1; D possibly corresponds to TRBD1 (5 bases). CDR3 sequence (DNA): TGTGCCAGCAGTGAAAGGGGTGGCCACACTGAAGCTTTCTTT. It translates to CASSERGGHTEAFF.